This T cell receptor (beta chain) appears in the sequencing data of a study of blood T cell repertoires in COVID-19. Participants were aged roughly 18 to 89 years, lived in under 25 US areas, and enrolled virtually. Sequencing used immunoSEQ multiplex PCR; TCRdb keeps in-frame clones, though not all of them. In the table there are about 160,000 clones, roughly 80% of which are singletons. CDR3 length: 15 amino acids. Germline values: CDR1 SGHTA, CDR2 FQGNSA. J was trimmed by 5 bases and V by 1 base; bases with no gene match: 7. The sample was PBMCs or T cells enriched from blood (not recorded which). The TCR was taken from a woman between 35 and 50 years old with acute COVID-19. The chain is built from TRBV7-2 and TRBJ2-5, with 7 positions matching TRBD2. CDR3 sequence: CASSLGGRADETQYF. CDR3 bases: TGTGCCAGCAGCTTAGGAGGGAGGGCCGATGAGACCCAGTACTTC.